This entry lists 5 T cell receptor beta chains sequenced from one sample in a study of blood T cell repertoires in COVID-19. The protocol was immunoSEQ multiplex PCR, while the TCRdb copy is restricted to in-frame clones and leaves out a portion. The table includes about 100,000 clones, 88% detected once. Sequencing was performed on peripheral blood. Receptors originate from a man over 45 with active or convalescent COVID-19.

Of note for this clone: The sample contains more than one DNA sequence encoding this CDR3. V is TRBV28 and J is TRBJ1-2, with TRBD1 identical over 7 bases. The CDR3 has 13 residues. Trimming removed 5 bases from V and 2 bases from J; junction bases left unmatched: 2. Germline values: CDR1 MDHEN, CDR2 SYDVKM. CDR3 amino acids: CASSPTGNYGYTF. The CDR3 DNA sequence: TGTGCCAGCAGTCCGACAGGGAACTATGGCTACACCTTC.

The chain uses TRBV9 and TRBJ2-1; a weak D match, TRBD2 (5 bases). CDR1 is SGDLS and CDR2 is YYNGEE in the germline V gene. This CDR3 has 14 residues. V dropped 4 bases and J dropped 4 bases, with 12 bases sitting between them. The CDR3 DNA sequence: TGTGCCAGCAGCCCCCGGACTGCATACAATGAGCAGTTCTTC. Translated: CASSPRTAYNEQFF.

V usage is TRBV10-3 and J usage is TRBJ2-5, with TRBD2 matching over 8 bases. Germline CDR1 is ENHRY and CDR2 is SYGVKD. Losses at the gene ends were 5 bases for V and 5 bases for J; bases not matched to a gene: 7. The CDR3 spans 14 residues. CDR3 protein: CAISRGTRIETQYF. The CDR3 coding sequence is TGTGCCATCAGTAGGGGGACTAGGATCGAGACCCAGTACTTC.

This CDR3 reads CASRTGGAHYAANEKLFF. Written as DNA, the CDR3 is TGTGCCAGCAGAACAGGGGGTGCCCACTATGCGGCTAATGAAAAACTGTTTTTT. This chain connects TRBV27 to TRBJ1-4; 8 positions match TRBD1. Germline trimming cut 6 bases from V and 3 bases from J; bases unmatched to any gene: 15. CDR3 length: 18 residues. Germline-derived CDR1 and CDR2 are MNHEY and SMNVEV (reference sequence).

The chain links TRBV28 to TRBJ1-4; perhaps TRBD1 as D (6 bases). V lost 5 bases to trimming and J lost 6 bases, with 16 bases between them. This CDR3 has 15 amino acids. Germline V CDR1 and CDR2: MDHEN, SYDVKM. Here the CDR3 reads CASSATQGYHEKLFF. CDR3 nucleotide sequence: TGTGCCAGCAGTGCCACACAGGGATATCATGAAAAACTGTTTTTT.